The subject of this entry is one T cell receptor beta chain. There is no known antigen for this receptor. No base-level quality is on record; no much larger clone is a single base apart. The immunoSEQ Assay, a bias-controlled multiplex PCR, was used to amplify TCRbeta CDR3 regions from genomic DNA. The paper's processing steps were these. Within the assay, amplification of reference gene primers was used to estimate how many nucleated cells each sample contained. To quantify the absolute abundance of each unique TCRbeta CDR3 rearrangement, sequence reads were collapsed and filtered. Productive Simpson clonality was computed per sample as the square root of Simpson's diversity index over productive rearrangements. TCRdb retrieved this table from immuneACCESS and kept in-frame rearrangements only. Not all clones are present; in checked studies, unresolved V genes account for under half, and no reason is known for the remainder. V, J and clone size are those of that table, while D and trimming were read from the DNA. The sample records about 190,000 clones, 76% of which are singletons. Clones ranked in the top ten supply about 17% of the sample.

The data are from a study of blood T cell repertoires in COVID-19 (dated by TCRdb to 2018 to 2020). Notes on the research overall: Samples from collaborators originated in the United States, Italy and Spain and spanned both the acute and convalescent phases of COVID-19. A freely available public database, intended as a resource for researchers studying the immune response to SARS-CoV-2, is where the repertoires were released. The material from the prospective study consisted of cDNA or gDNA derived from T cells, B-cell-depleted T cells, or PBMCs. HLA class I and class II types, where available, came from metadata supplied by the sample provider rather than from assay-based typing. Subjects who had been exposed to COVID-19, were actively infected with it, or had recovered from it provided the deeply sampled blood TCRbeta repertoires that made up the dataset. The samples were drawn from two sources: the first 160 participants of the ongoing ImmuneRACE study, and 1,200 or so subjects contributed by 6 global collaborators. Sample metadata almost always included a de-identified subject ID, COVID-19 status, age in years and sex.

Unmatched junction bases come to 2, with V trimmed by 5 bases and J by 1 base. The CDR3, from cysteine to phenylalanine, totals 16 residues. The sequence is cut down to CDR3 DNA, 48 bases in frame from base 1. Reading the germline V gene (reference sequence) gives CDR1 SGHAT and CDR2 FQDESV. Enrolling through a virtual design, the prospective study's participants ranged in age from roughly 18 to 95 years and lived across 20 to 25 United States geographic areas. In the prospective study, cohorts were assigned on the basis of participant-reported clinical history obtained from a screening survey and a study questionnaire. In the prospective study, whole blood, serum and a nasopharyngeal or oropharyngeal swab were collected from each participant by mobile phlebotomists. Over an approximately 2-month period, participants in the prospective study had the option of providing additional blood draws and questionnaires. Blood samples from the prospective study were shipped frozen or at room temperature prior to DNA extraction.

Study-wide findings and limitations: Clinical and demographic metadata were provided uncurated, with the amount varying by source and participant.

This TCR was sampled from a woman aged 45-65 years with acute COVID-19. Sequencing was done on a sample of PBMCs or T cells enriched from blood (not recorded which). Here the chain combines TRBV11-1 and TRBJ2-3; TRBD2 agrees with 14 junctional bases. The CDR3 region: CASSLTSGGGTDTQYF. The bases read TGTGCCAGCAGCCTGACTAGCGGGGGGGGCACAGATACGCAGTATTTT.